The 3 T cell receptor beta chains below all came from one sample that was sequenced in a study of cytomegalovirus exposure and HLA in healthy donors. The PCR had 60 Vbeta and 13 Jbeta primers. TCRdb's table, derived via immunoSEQ multiplex PCR, lists solely in-frame clones and lacks some. Found here are around 110,000 clones, around 83% of them singletons; the top ten hold approximately 23%. Sequenced material: PBMCs. The origin of the receptors is a young man in good health and CMV-seropositive.

For the CDR3, the DNA is TGTGCCAGCAGGCTAGCGGGGCTGGAGACCCAGTACTTC. Translated, it gives CASRLAGLETQYF. The chain couples TRBV5-8 to TRBJ2-5, with 9 nucleotides matching TRBD2. V shed 5 bases and J 5 bases; nucleotides not matched to a gene: 4. The CDR3 runs 13 residues. Germline CDR1 SGHTS, CDR2 YDEGEE.

The chain links TRBV4-1 to TRBJ1-5; D is unclear. The CDR3 spans 15 residues. The V gene lost 2 bases and the J gene lost 5 bases, with 13 bases spanning the gap. The germline CDR1 and CDR2 sequences are MGHRA and YSYEKL. The CDR3 loop reads CASSQTFRRYQPQHF. CDR3 in DNA: TGCGCCAGCAGCCAAACGTTTCGGAGATATCAGCCCCAGCATTTT.

The V call is TRBV5-6, the J call TRBJ1-2; D may be TRBD1 (6 bases). V lost 4 bases, J lost 2 bases, and 12 bases lay in between. This CDR3 spans 14 amino acids. Germline loops: CDR1 SGHDT, CDR2 YYEEEE. CDR3 DNA: TGTGCCAGCAGCCTGGGGACATCCAACTATGGCTACACCTTC. Amino acid sequence: CASSLGTSNYGYTF.